These 8 T cell receptor beta chains originate from one sample sequenced in a study of blood T cell repertoires in COVID-19. Assay: immunoSEQ multiplex PCR; the TCRdb copy retains only in-frame clones and omits some. The sample consists of 200,000 to 300,000 clones, around four fifths of them appearing once. The sample was peripheral blood. These receptors all come from a man aged 25-45 years who had recovered from COVID-19.

J is TRBJ2-5 and V is TRBV2, with D perhaps matching TRBD1 (6 bases). Per the germline V gene, CDR1 is SNHLY and CDR2 is FYNNEI. This CDR3 contains 11 residues. V lost 7 bases, J lost 5 bases, and 8 bases lay in between. The CDR3 sequence is CASNRVETQYF. Written as DNA, the CDR3 is TGTGCCAGCAACAGGGTGGAGACCCAGTACTTC.

The chain links TRBV5-8 to TRBJ1-5; 7 positions agree with TRBD1. CDR3 length: 14 amino acids. The germline V gene encodes CDR1 SGHTS and CDR2 YDEGEE. J gave up 12 bases and V 3 bases, and 12 bases lay outside the gene matches. The CDR3: CASSWGQTGLLQHF. The CDR3 nucleotides are TGTGCCAGCAGCTGGGGACAGACTGGCCTGCTCCAGCATTTT.

V gene TRBV11-2 combines with J gene TRBJ1-3; 12 bases are a match to TRBD1. This CDR3 contains 14 residues. V trimming: 8 bases; J trimming: 4 bases; junction bases outside the gene matches: 3. Germline V gene data show CDR1 as SGHAT and CDR2 as FQNNGV. CDR3 nucleotides: TGTGCCAGCGGGACAGGGGGCGCCGGAAACACCATATATTTT. This translates into CASGTGGAGNTIYF.

V gene TRBV6-2 or TRBV6-3 combines with J gene TRBJ1-1; D is possibly TRBD1 (6 bases). Trimming took 0 bases from V and 6 from J, leaving 23 bases between them. The germline V gene has CDR1 MNHEY and CDR2 SVGEGT. The CDR3 loop spans 18 amino acids. The CDR3 loop is CASSYSPLPGGAGAEAFF. CDR3 DNA: TGTGCCAGCAGTTACTCCCCCCTACCGGGGGGGGCAGGAGCTGAAGCTTTCTTT.

The chain joins TRBV7-9 to TRBJ1-1, with D uncertain. In germline, CDR1 is SEHNR, CDR2 FQNEAQ (reference sequence). The CDR3 is made up of 14 amino acids. V lost 5 bases and J 4 bases, leaving 14 bases between the germline ends. The CDR3 sequence: CASSPYNRGTEAFF. DNA for the CDR3: TGTGCCAGCAGCCCATATAACCGGGGCACTGAAGCTTTCTTT. The complete variable domain, with remaining parts taken from reference TRBV7-9 and TRBJ1-1, reads DTGVSQNPRHKITKRGQNVTFRCDPISEHNRLYWYRQTLGQGPEFLTYFQNEAQLEKSRLLSDRFSAERPKGSFSTLEIQRTEQGDSAMYLCASSPYNRGTEAFFGQGTRLTVV.

The genes are TRBV5-6 and TRBJ2-2; D gene ambiguous. V was shortened by 4 bases and J by 7 bases, with 11 bases between the two germline ends. The CDR3 covers 13 residues. The germline CDR1 and CDR2 sequences are SGHDT and YYEEEE. The CDR3 DNA follows: TGTGCCAGCAGCCCTAGGAGTCACGGGGAGCTGTTTTTT. Amino acids: CASSPRSHGELFF.

The rearrangement uses TRBV19 and TRBJ2-2; a possible D gene is TRBD2 (6 bases). Germline CDR1 LNHDA, CDR2 SQIVND (reference sequence). The CDR3 contains 15 residues. V lost 7 bases, J lost 6 bases, and 18 bases lay in between. Here the CDR3 DNA reads TGTGCCAGTATCGGGACTCATGGAGAAGCCGGGGAGCTGTTTTTT. Amino acid sequence: CASIGTHGEAGELFF.

This chain connects TRBV7-8 to TRBJ1-1; D is uncertain. Trimming stripped 0 bases from V and 0 bases from J, with 5 bases between. This CDR3 has 14 amino acids. Germline CDR1 reads SGHVS; CDR2 reads FQNEAQ. The CDR3: CASSLAAMNTEAFF. The CDR3 DNA is TGTGCCAGCAGCTTAGCGGCAATGAACACTGAAGCTTTCTTT.